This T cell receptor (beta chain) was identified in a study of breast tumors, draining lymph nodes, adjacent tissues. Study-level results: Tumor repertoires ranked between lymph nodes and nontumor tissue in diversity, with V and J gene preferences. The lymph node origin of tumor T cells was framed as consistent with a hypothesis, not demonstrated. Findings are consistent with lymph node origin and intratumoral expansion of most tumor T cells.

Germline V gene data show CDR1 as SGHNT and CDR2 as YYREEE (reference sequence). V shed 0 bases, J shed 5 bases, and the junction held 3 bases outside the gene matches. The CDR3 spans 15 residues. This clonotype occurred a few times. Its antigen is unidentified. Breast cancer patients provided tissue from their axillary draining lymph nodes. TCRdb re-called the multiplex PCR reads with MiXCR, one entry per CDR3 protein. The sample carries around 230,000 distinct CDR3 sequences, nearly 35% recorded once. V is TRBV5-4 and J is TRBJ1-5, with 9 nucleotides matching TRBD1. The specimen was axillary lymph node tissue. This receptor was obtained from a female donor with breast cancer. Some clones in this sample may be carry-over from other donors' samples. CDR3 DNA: TGTGCCAGCAGCTTGGGGGGACAGGGCCATCAGCCCCAGCATTTT. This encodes CASSLGGQGHQPQHF.